These 2 T cell receptor beta chains share one sample of origin, sequenced in a study of Ad26.COV2.S vaccination and SARS-CoV-2 variants. Profiled with immunoSEQ multiplex PCR; TCRdb holds only in-frame clones, not every one. The sample shows more than 300,000 clones, more than 70% of them seen only once. Treatment of the sample: 15 to 20 received Ad26.COV2.S at low or high dose, single or two shots; five or six received placebo; per-sample allocation not given. After the first vaccine or placebo injection, samples were drawn on day 63. The sequenced sample was peripheral blood, obtained in a trial of Ad26.COV2.S vaccine versus placebo. The receptors here all came from a person aged 18-60 years who received the Ad26.COV2.S COVID-19 vaccine or a placebo.

The count of this clone is one. The V call is TRBV19, the J call TRBJ1-5; TRBD1 agrees at 7 bases. Germline lookup yields CDR1 LNHDA and CDR2 SQIVND (reference sequence). The V and J ends lost 8 bases and 5 bases, in that order; junction bases with no gene match: 9. This CDR3 contains 14 residues. In DNA, the CDR3 is TGTGCCAGTTCGACAGGGAATGGAGATCAGCCCCAGCATTTT. It codes for CASSTGNGDQPQHF.

This clone was observed a few times. The chain links TRBV7-3 to TRBJ2-6; D remains ambiguous. The CDR3 is 13 amino acids. Germline lookup yields CDR1 SGHTA and CDR2 FQGTGA. The germline V and J ends were trimmed by 6 bases and 3 bases, with 6 bases remaining between them. This CDR3 reads CASSSYGANVLTF. The DNA for the CDR3 is TGTGCCAGCAGTTCTTATGGGGCCAACGTCCTGACTTTC.